The source of this T cell receptor beta chain is a study of T cells after yellow fever vaccination. The wider study: Any fraction with a low cell number was prepared using SMART-Seq v4 Ultra Low Input. The study, taken as a whole, reports: Clones from primary vaccination mostly reappeared after the booster (over 95% CD4, around 90% CD8). The secondary response was weaker but peaked faster, day 5 versus 15.

This clonotype was picked up a small number of times. The antigen is undetermined. V was pared by 1 base and J by 11 bases, with 8 bases of the junction left unmatched. The CDR3 is made up of 14 amino acids. Germline CDR1 reads SGHAT; CDR2 reads FQNNGV. A 5'RACE template-switching step, the method used to make TCR cDNA, added a universal primer site and UMIs. TCRdb re-called the 5' RACE reads with MiXCR, one entry per CDR3 protein. The profile shows 400,000 to 450,000 distinct CDR3 sequences, under 20% of them singletons. This sequence joins TRBV11-2 and TRBJ1-1; 9 bases align to TRBD1. The TCR was taken from a man aged 18-30 years who received the YFV17D yellow fever vaccine. Source: PBMCs, taken before the yellow fever booster vaccination. The CDR3, as DNA: TGTGCCAGCAGCTTAGTCCACAGGGGGCTTGGGGCTTTCTTT. Residues: CASSLVHRGLGAFF.